This T cell receptor beta chain was recorded in a study of OX40 agonist ivuxolimab in advanced cancers. This clone was picked up one time. The CDR3 has 11 residues. CDR1 is DFQATT and CDR2 is SNEGSKA in the germline V gene (reference sequence). The V and J ends lost 6 bases and 5 bases respectively, with 10 bases between them. Clones were read by immunoSEQ multiplex PCR, and TCRdb kept only the in-frame ones, dropping some. Here the sample spans tens of thousands of clones, 88% being singletons. The starting material was CD4+ or CD8+ T cells sorted from blood, obtained in a trial of the OX40 agonist ivuxolimab. The rearrangement links TRBV20-1 to TRBJ2-5; D is unclear. The receptor was derived from an adult with an advanced solid tumor such as melanoma, head and neck, liver or kidney cancer. In DNA, the CDR3 is TGCAGTGCGGGGTCGTTGGAGACCCAGTACTTC. It translates to CSAGSLETQYF.